This T cell receptor beta chain stems from a study of vaccination effects on CD4 cells after COVID-19 (dated by TCRdb to 2021 to 2024). General notes on the study: The ViraFEST assay stimulated PBMC with viral peptide pools and then used TCR sequencing to identify antigen-specific CD4+ T cell clonotypes by expansion. Across the study, the median time from the second dose to post-vaccine sampling was 72 days (range 14 to 241). Some 2 million PBMC per well were cultured with about 9.6 ug/ml peptides in IMDM containing roughly 5% human AB serum, roughly 9.5 IU/ml IL-2 and gentamicin. SARS-CoV-2 spike-specific CD4+ TCR repertoires were compared before and after mRNA vaccination in COVID-19 convalescent patients and in infection-naive vaccine recipients. A total of 9 to 11 COVID-19 convalescent patients and several SARS-CoV-2-naive healthy vaccine recipients were included in the full study. In the study, cultures from other donors were sequenced using the Oncomine TCR Beta short-read assay on an Illumina iSeq 100. The study at large found these results: In healthy vaccine recipients, vaccine-induced clones were almost all SARS-CoV-2 mono-reactive, with only 1 of 255 being cross-reactive with common cold coronaviruses. Clones induced by infection and clones induced by vaccination both contracted markedly at late timepoints after vaccination, which fits with T cell responses waning over time. Limitations of the study were the small number of convalescent patients and the absence of early post-infection timepoints.

The CDR3 contains 15 residues, cysteine and phenylalanine counted. Only the CDR3 portion is preserved as DNA: 45 bases, with reading frame beginning at the first base. V is cut by 6 bases and J by 0 bases, and the space between the germline ends is 11 bases. Looking up the germline V gene yields CDR1 LGHNT and CDR2 FRNRAP. Preparation of the library involved the immunoSEQ multiplex PCR assay. DNA from the CD4+ T cells that had been cultured and isolated underwent TCR beta CDR3 sequencing. Per the authors' processing: Non-productive TCR sequences were removed and reads were trimmed to the CDR3 region, keeping CDR3s of at least 7 amino acids. The MANAFEST web app was used to identify antigen-specific clonotypes by comparing expansion in peptide wells with expansion in reference cultures. For clones to be considered positive, expansion at FDR<0.05 versus reference and all other wells, an odds ratio above 5, and a frequency above 0.1% in two replicate wells were required. Clonotypes significantly expanded in SARS-CoV-2 spike wells and in at least one common cold coronavirus spike condition were defined as cross-reactive. CDR3 similarity was assessed by Levenshtein distance with the stringdist R package, and unrooted trees were built with ape in R 3.6.1. TCRdb re-hosts the immuneACCESS table, in-frame sequences only. Its copies lack some clones; in the studies checked, an unresolved V gene accounts for under half of them, and the cause for the rest is not known. Clonal size and the V and J genes are those of that table, whereas D and trimming came from the DNA. The sample profile shows about 71,000 clones; approximately 79% of them were found once. The ten largest make up about 2.5% of the sample.

On this clone: Which antigen it targets is not known. Base qualities were left out, and no much larger clone turns up one base away.

After approximately eleven days of culture, CD4+ T cells were isolated with the EasySep CD4+ T cell isolation kit. Two doses of either the BNT162b2 or the mRNA-1273 mRNA SARS-CoV-2 vaccine were administered to participants. Negative nucleocapsid antibody results before and after vaccination confirmed that the healthy vaccine recipients had no prior SARS-CoV-2 infection. On days 3 and 7, half of the culture medium was replaced with fresh IL-2-containing medium. Unless noted otherwise, every peptide stimulation condition was cultured in triplicate wells. PBMC were separated from whole blood using Ficoll-Paque Plus gradient centrifugation and were then either cryopreserved at -140C or used fresh. The QIAamp micro DNA kit was used to extract genomic DNA from the cultured CD4+ T cells.

This clonotype was sampled from a human donor who received a COVID-19 vaccine. The specimen was CD4+ T cells from PBMCs cultured without peptide, collected after COVID-19 vaccination. The chain couples TRBV12-5 to TRBJ2-2; there is no confident call for the D gene. The nucleotide sequence reads as follows: TGTGCTAGTGGGGTTGACTCCGCGAACACCGGGGAGCTGTTTTTT. It is translated as CASGVDSANTGELFF.